Following are 10 T cell receptor beta chains from one sample sequenced in a study of blood T cell repertoires in COVID-19. Produced via immunoSEQ multiplex PCR; TCRdb's table is partial and in-frame only. This sample has about 49,000 clones, with 87% found just once. The specimen sequenced was peripheral blood. The receptor source for this set is a woman of 80 years or more with COVID-19, enrolled during active disease.

This clone was counted once. The V and J genes are TRBV27 and TRBJ2-7, with D hard to call. The CDR3 has 13 amino acids. In germline, CDR1 is MNHEY, CDR2 SMNVEV (reference sequence). The V end lost 4 bases, the J end lost 5 bases, and 12 bases lay between the germline ends. CDR3 amino acids: CASSSNWYDEQYF. Written as DNA, the CDR3 is TGTGCCAGCAGTTCTAACTGGTATGACGAGCAGTACTTC.

J is TRBJ1-5 and V is TRBV11-2; the D is unclear. The germline gives CDR1 SGHAT, CDR2 FQNNGV. V dropped 1 base and J dropped 3 bases, with 7 bases sitting between them. This CDR3 region has 14 residues. CDR3 loop: CASSLGTANQPQHF. The CDR3, as DNA: TGTGCCAGCAGCTTAGGCACAGCCAATCAGCCCCAGCATTTT.

This rearrangement joins TRBV15 to TRBJ1-5; D ambiguous. The CDR3 is 13 residues long. Trimming took off 1 base at V and 5 bases at J, with 6 bases between the two ends. Germline V gene lookup returns CDR1 LNHNV and CDR2 YYDKDF (reference sequence). In DNA, the CDR3 is TGTGCCACCAGCAGAGTGAGGGATCAGCCCCAGCATTTT. As protein: CATSRVRDQPQHF.

The chain is built from TRBV9 and TRBJ2-2; maybe TRBD2 (5 bases). The CDR3 is 15 amino acids. Germline CDR1 reads SGDLS; CDR2 reads YYNGEE. Trimming took 3 bases from V and 2 from J, leaving 11 bases between them. DNA of the CDR3: TGTGCCAGCAGCGGGAGGACGGCTAACACCGGGGAGCTGTTTTTT. This sequence encodes CASSGRTANTGELFF.

The V gene is TRBV28, the J gene TRBJ1-2; 9 bases are shared with TRBD1. Germline lookup yields CDR1 MDHEN and CDR2 SYDVKM. The CDR3 spans 16 residues. V lost 2 bases to trimming and J lost 8 bases; unmatched junction nucleotides: 12. The CDR3 reads CASSLGTGQGIRGYTF. For the CDR3, the DNA is TGTGCCAGCAGTTTAGGCACCGGACAGGGGATTAGGGGCTACACCTTC.

V is TRBV10-3 and J is TRBJ1-1; no clear D. Germline-derived CDR1 and CDR2 are ENHRY and SYGVKD. The length of the CDR3 is 15 residues. V shed 6 bases and J shed 0 bases, with 14 bases lying between them. CDR3 bases: TGTGCCATCAGGTCTCAGACACACCTGAACACTGAAGCTTTCTTT. Amino acid sequence: CAIRSQTHLNTEAFF.

The rearrangement uses TRBV5-6 and TRBJ1-5; a possible D gene is TRBD1 (6 bases). Germline CDR1 SGHDT, CDR2 YYEEEE. V shed 2 bases and J shed 1 base, with 13 bases lying between them. The CDR3 has 16 residues. The CDR3 bases are TGTGCCAGCAGCTTTACAGGGTTGGCGAGCAATCAGCCCCAGCATTTT. Translating it yields CASSFTGLASNQPQHF.

The chain joins TRBV29-1 to TRBJ2-3; 9 bases match TRBD2. V gave up 4 bases and J gave up 4 bases; unmatched junction bases: 9. This CDR3 has 15 amino acids. Germline values: CDR1 SQVTM, CDR2 ANQGSEA. The CDR3, as DNA: TGCAGCGTTGGCGTCCTAGCGGGATTAGCAGATACGCAGTATTTT. As protein: CSVGVLAGLADTQYF.

The J gene is TRBJ2-2, the V gene TRBV19; D gene uncertain. The CDR3 contains 14 residues. Germline assignment: CDR1 LNHDA and CDR2 SQIVND (reference sequence). The V end lost 4 bases, the J end lost 1 base, and 7 bases lay between the germline ends. The chain's CDR3 is CASSKSGNTGELFF. The CDR3 DNA is TGTGCCAGTAGTAAATCGGGGAACACCGGGGAGCTGTTTTTT.

This chain joins TRBV5-1 and TRBJ2-7; 13 bases align to TRBD2. Germline V CDR1 and CDR2: SGHRS, YFSETQ. The CDR3 covers 17 residues. Trimming removed 2 bases from V and 2 bases from J; junction bases left unmatched: 7. The CDR3 reads CASSLLLGTSGAYEQYF. The CDR3, as DNA: TGCGCCAGCAGCTTACTACTTGGGACTAGCGGGGCCTACGAGCAGTACTTC. Supplemented by reference TRBV5-1 and TRBJ2-7, the full variable domain reads KAGVTQTPRYLIKTRGQQVTLSCSPISGHRSVSWYQQTPGQGLQFLFEYFSETQRNKGNFPGRFSGRQFSNSRSEMNVSTLELGDSALYLCASSLLLGTSGAYEQYFGPGTRLTVT.